The 15 T cell receptor beta chains listed next were all sequenced from one sample in a study of blood T cell repertoires in COVID-19. Generated by immunoSEQ multiplex PCR, the TCRdb table keeps only in-frame clones and is missing some. The table has 110,000 or so clones, 85% seen once. The sequencing sample was made of peripheral blood. Source of these receptors: a man aged 40-49 years with acute or convalescent COVID-19.

The chain combines TRBV29-1 with TRBJ1-1; 9 bases are shared with TRBD1. V was clipped by 6 bases and J by 2 bases; unmatched bases: 4. The CDR3 extends over 13 amino acids. CDR1 and CDR2 (germline): SQVTM, ANQGSEA. CDR3 residues: CSVSGQGNTEAFF. The CDR3 nucleotides are TGCAGCGTCTCGGGACAGGGAAACACTGAAGCTTTCTTT.

The table lists this clone with a count of one. The chain carries TRBV19 and TRBJ2-7; 8 bases align to TRBD1. V shed 4 bases and J 2 bases; nucleotides not matched to a gene: 13. The CDR3 extends over 17 amino acids. Germline-derived CDR1 and CDR2 are LNHDA and SQIVND (reference sequence). CDR3 coding DNA: TGTGCCAGTAGTAATACCGGGACAGGCTGGATCACCTACGAGCAGTACTTC. The encoded protein is CASSNTGTGWITYEQYF.

This clone is labeled medium-sized. The J gene is TRBJ1-5, the V gene TRBV21-1; TRBD1, as called in the table, went unchecked against the DNA. TRBV21-1 is described as a pseudogene. There are 21 residues in the CDR3. Here the CDR3 reads CASSKRELWTGTEYSNQPQHF. The CDR3 nucleotides are TGTGCCAGCAGCAAAAGGGAGTTGTGGACAGGGACAGAATATAGCAATCAGCCCCAGCATTTT.

The chain couples TRBV11-2 to TRBJ1-4; D uncertain. The germline V and J ends were trimmed by 0 bases and 3 bases, with 17 bases remaining between them. The CDR3 sequence is 18 residues long. Germline CDR1 SGHAT, CDR2 FQNNGV. In DNA form, the CDR3 reads TGTGCCAGCAGCTTAGACTCGGGGTTTTACGTGGCTAATGAAAAACTGTTTTTT. Protein: CASSLDSGFYVANEKLFF.

V and J are TRBV27 and TRBJ2-5; 10 nucleotides line up with TRBD1. The germline V gene has CDR1 MNHEY and CDR2 SMNVEV (reference sequence). The CDR3 runs to 16 residues. V shed 5 bases and J 4 bases; nucleotides not matched to a gene: 10. Written as DNA, the CDR3 is TGTGCCAGCAGTCTCCTCTCCGGGACAGGGGTAGAGACCCAGTACTTC. It translates to CASSLLSGTGVETQYF.

The chain is built from TRBV18 and TRBJ1-4, with 9 nucleotides matching TRBD1. The CDR3 is 15 residues long. CDR1 is KGHSH and CDR2 is LQKENI in the germline V gene. The trim removed 4 bases at V and 8 bases at J, leaving 8 bases unmatched. The CDR3 protein is CASSRSGQGVEKLFF. The CDR3 coding sequence is TGTGCCAGCTCACGATCGGGACAGGGCGTCGAAAAACTGTTTTTT.

The chain combines TRBV24-1 with TRBJ2-5, with 7 nucleotides matching TRBD1. J gave up 4 bases and V 4 bases, and 8 bases lay outside the gene matches. Germline values: CDR1 KGHDR, CDR2 SFDVKD. The CDR3 runs 15 residues. CDR3 bases: TGTGCCACCAGTGACCCAAGACAGGGTACAGAGACCCAGTACTTC. It codes for CATSDPRQGTETQYF.

V usage is TRBV7-8 and J usage is TRBJ1-4; 8 nucleotides match TRBD1. Germline V gene lookup returns CDR1 SGHVS and CDR2 FQNEAQ. The CDR3 has 16 residues. Unmatched junction bases numbered 7, after V lost 0 bases and J lost 7 bases. CDR3 sequence: CASSLARTGGGEKLFF. The CDR3 bases are TGTGCCAGCAGCTTAGCGCGAACAGGGGGGGGTGAAAAACTGTTTTTT.

This chain connects TRBV2 to TRBJ2-2; D ambiguous. Germline CDR1 SNHLY, CDR2 FYNNEI. The CDR3 extends over 20 amino acids. Deletions cut 6 bases from V and 2 bases from J, with 28 bases between. The CDR3 region is CASSDGSTLLRLGNTGELFF. CDR3 DNA sequence: TGTGCCAGCAGCGACGGGTCCACGCTGCTCCGTCTTGGAAACACCGGGGAGCTGTTTTTT.

This clone is a singleton in its sample. The CDR3, as DNA: TGCGCCAGCAGCTTGGCCGGGCCAGGGGGCCCCACCGGGGAGCTGTTTTTT. Translated: CASSLAGPGGPTGELFF. This chain connects TRBV5-1 to TRBJ2-2, with 8 nucleotides matching TRBD1. The germline V gene has CDR1 SGHRS and CDR2 YFSETQ. The V gene end was trimmed by 0 bases and the J gene end by 4 bases; junction bases not matched to a gene: 8. The CDR3 has 17 amino acids.

The V call is TRBV4-3, the J call TRBJ2-5, with a weak D call TRBD2 (6 bases). There are 17 residues in the CDR3. CDR1 and CDR2 from the germline V gene are LGHNA and YSLEER. V was shortened by 0 bases and J by 7 bases, with 21 bases between the two germline ends. CDR3 sequence (DNA): TGCGCCAGCAGCCAAGATTTAGGGACTGACGGGGGAGTGACCCAGTACTTC. Its protein is CASSQDLGTDGGVTQYF.

This clone has just a few counts. At the DNA level, this CDR3 is encoded by other sequences in the same sample as well. The rearrangement links TRBV19 to TRBJ1-4; tentatively, D is TRBD1 (5 bases). V was pared by 5 bases and J by 4 bases, with 8 bases between. The CDR3 consists of 13 residues. Germline CDR1 is LNHDA and CDR2 is SQIVND (reference sequence). CDR3: CASSPDSNEKLFF. As DNA, the CDR3 is TGTGCCAGTAGTCCCGACAGTAATGAAAAACTGTTTTTT.

The genes are TRBV2 and TRBJ2-3; 9 bases are a match to TRBD1. Germline V gene lookup returns CDR1 SNHLY and CDR2 FYNNEI. V shed 5 bases, J shed 1 base, and the junction held 1 base outside the gene matches. CDR3 length equals 14 residues. The CDR3 loop is CASSWDRGTDTQYF. DNA for the CDR3: TGTGCCAGCAGTTGGGACAGGGGCACAGATACGCAGTATTTT.

The rearrangement joins TRBV30 to TRBJ1-3, with TRBD1 as a possible D gene (5 bases). Germline lookup yields CDR1 GTSNPN and CDR2 SVGIG (reference sequence). The ends were cut back, 4 bases at V and 0 bases at J, with 16 bases in the middle. This CDR3 contains 16 residues. The chain's CDR3 is CAWTSGAASSGNTIYF. The CDR3 coding sequence is TGTGCCTGGACTTCTGGGGCCGCGAGCTCTGGAAACACCATATATTTT.

This chain joins TRBV6-5 and TRBJ2-5; 7 bases line up with TRBD2. Germline V lookup: CDR1 MNHEY, CDR2 SVGAGI. This CDR3 spans 14 amino acids. Trimming cost V 6 bases and J 5 bases; bases outside gene matches: 9. CDR3 sequence reads: CASSPRWRGETQYF. In DNA form, the CDR3 reads TGTGCCAGCAGCCCACGGTGGCGGGGGGAGACCCAGTACTTC.